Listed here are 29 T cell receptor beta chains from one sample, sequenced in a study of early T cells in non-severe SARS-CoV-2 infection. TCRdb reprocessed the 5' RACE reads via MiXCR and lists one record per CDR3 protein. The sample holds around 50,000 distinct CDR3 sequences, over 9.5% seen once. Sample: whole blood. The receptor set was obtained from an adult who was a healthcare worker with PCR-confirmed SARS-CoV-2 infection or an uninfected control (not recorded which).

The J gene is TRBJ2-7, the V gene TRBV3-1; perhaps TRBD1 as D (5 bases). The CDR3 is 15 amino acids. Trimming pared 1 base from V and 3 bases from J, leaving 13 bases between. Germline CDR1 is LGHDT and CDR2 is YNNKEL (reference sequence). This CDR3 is CASSQGSAGNYEQYF. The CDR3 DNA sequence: TGTGCCAGCAGCCAAGGATCTGCAGGGAACTACGAGCAGTACTTC.

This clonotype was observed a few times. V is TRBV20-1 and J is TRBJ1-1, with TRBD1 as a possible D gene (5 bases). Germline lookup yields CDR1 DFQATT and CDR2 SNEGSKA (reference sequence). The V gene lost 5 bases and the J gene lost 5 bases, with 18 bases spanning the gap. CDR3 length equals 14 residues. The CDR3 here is CSASRQGSWTEAFF. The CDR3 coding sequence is TGCAGTGCTTCGCGGCAGGGAAGTTGGACTGAAGCTTTCTTT.

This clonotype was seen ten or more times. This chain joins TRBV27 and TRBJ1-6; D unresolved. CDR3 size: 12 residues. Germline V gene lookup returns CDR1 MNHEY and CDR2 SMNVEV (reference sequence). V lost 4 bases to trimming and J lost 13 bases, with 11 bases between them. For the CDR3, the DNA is TGTGCCAGCAGTTCGCGGGGAAGTCCCCTCCACTTT. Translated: CASSSRGSPLHF.

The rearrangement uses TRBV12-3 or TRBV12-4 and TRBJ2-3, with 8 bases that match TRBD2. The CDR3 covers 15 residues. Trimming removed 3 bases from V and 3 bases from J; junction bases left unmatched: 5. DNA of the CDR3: TGTGCCAGCAGTTTCAGCGGGGGTCGAACAGATACGCAGTATTTT. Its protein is CASSFSGGRTDTQYF.

Written as DNA, the CDR3 is TGTGCCAGCAGTTTTCTTCCGGGGACAGGGTTAAACTACGAGCAGTACTTC. Translation gives CASSFLPGTGLNYEQYF. V gene TRBV28 combines with J gene TRBJ2-7; 9 bases are a match to TRBD1. The J segment lost 3 bases and the V segment lost 3 bases, leaving 12 bases of the junction unmatched. Germline loops: CDR1 MDHEN, CDR2 SYDVKM. This CDR3 spans 17 amino acids.

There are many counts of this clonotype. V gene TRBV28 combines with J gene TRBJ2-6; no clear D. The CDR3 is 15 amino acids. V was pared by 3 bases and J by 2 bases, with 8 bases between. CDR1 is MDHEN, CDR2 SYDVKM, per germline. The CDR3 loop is CASSLTSTGANVLTF. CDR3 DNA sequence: TGTGCCAGCAGTTTGACGAGTACTGGGGCCAACGTCCTGACTTTC.

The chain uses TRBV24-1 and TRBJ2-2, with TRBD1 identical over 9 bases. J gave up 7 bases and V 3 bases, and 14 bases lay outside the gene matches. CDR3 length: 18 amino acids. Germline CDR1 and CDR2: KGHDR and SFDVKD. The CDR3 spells CATSDARPGQGISGELFF. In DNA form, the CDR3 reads TGTGCCACCAGTGATGCTCGTCCGGGACAGGGTATCAGCGGGGAGCTGTTTTTT.

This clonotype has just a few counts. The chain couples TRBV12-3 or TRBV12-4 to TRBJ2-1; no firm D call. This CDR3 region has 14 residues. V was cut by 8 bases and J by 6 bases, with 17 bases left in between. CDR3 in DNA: TGTGCCAGCCCGTCGGGCGCCCGCGGCAATGAGCAGTTCTTC. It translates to CASPSGARGNEQFF.

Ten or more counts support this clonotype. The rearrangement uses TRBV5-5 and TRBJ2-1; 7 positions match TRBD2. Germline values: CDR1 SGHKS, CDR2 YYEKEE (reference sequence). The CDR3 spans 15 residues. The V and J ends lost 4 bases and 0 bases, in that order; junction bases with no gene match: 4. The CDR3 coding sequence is TGTGCCAGCAGCCCGGGAGGTACCTCCTACAATGAGCAGTTCTTC. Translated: CASSPGGTSYNEQFF.

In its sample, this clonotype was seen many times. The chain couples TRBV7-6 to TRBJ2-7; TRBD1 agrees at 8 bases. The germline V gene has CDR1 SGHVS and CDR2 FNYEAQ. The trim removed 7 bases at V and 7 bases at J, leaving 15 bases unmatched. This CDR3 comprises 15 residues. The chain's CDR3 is CASIPLAGTGAEQYF. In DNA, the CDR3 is TGTGCCAGCATACCCCTGGCAGGGACAGGAGCAGAGCAGTACTTC.

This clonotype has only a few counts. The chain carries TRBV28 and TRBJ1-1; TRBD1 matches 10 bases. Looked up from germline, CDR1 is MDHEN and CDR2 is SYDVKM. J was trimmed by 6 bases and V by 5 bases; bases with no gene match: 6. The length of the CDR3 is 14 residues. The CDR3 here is CASSGTGATPEAFF. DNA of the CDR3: TGTGCCAGCAGTGGGACAGGGGCAACGCCTGAAGCTTTCTTT.

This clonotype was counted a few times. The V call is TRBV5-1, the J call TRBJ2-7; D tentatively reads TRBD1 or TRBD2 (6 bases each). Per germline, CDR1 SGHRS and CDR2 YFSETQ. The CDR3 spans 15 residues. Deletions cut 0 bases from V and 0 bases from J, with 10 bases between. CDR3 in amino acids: CASSLVGGGSYEQYF. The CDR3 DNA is TGCGCCAGCAGCTTGGTTGGAGGGGGCTCCTACGAGCAGTACTTC.

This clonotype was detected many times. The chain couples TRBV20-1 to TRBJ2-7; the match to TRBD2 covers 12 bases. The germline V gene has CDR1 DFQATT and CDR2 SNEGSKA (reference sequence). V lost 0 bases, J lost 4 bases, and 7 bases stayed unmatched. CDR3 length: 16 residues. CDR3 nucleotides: TGCAGTGCTAGAGATCTTGCCGGGACTAGCGGGTACGAGCAGTACTTC. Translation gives CSARDLAGTSGYEQYF.

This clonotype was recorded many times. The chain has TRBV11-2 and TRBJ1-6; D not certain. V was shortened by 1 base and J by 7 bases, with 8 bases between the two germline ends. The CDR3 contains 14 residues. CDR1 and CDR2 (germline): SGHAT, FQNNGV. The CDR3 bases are TGTGCCAGCAGCTTAGCCCCCCGGAATTCACCCCTCCACTTT. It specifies CASSLAPRNSPLHF.

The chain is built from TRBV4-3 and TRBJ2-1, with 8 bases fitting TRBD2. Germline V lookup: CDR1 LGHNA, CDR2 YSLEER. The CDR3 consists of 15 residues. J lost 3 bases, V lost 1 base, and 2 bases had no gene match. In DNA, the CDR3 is TGCGCCAGCAGCCAAGCCCTAGCGGGCTACAATGAGCAGTTCTTC. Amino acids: CASSQALAGYNEQFF.

The DNA of the CDR3 is TGTGCCGGCCAGGGGCCTGGAAACACCATATATTTT. This sequence encodes CAGQGPGNTIYF. This sequence joins TRBV28 and TRBJ1-3, with D possibly matching TRBD1 (6 bases). Per germline, CDR1 MDHEN and CDR2 SYDVKM. Trimming left V 11 bases short and J 2 bases short, with 10 bases between. There are 12 residues in the CDR3.

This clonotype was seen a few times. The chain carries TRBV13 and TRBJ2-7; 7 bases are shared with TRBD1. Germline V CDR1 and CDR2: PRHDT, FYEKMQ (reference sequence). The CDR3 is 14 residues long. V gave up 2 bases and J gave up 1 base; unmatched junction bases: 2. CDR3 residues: CASSLQQGSYEQYF. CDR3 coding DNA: TGTGCCAGCAGCTTACAACAGGGGTCCTACGAGCAGTACTTC. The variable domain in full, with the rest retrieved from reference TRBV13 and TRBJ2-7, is AAGVIQSPRHLIKEKRETATLKCYPIPRHDTVYWYQQGPGQDPQFLISFYEKMQSDKGSIPDRFSAQQFSDYHSELNMSSLELGDSALYFCASSLQQGSYEQYFGPGTRLTVT.

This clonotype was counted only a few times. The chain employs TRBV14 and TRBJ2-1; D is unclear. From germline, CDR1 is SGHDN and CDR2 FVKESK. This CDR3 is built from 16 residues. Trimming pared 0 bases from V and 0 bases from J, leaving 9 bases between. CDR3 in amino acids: CASSQDRGSSYNEQFF. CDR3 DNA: TGTGCCAGCAGCCAAGATCGAGGTAGCTCCTACAATGAGCAGTTCTTC.

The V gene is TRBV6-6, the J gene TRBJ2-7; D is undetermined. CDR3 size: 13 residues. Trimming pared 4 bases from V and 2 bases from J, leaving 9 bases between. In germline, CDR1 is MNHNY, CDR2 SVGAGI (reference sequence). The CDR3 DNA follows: TGTGCCAGCAGTTCGGGCCCCCCCTACGAGCAGTACTTC. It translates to CASSSGPPYEQYF.

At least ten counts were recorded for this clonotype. The CDR3 DNA follows: TGCAGCGCCCCCGGACAGGCAACCGGGTTACAAGAGACCCAGTACTTC. Translation: CSAPGQATGLQETQYF. The genes are TRBV29-1 and TRBJ2-5, with TRBD1 matching 7 bases. J lost 2 bases, V lost 7 bases, and 16 bases had no gene match. Germline V lookup: CDR1 SQVTM, CDR2 ANQGSEA. The CDR3 has 16 residues.

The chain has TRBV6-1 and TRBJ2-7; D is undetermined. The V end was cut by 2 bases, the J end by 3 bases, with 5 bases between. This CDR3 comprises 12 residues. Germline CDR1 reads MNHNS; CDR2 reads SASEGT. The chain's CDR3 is CASSERHYEQYF. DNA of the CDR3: TGTGCCAGCAGTGAACGTCACTACGAGCAGTACTTC.

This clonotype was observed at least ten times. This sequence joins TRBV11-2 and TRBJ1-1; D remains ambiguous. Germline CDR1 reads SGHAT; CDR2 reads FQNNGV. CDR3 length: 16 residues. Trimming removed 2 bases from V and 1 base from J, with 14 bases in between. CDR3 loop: CASSLQVGLRNTEAFF. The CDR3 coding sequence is TGTGCCAGCAGCTTACAGGTGGGCTTACGGAACACTGAAGCTTTCTTT.

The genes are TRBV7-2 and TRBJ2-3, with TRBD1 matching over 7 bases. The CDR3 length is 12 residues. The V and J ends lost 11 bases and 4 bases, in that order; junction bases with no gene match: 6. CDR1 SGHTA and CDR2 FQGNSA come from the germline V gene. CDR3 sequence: CAEGAPPDTQYF. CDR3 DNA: TGTGCCGAGGGGGCCCCCCCAGATACGCAGTATTTT.

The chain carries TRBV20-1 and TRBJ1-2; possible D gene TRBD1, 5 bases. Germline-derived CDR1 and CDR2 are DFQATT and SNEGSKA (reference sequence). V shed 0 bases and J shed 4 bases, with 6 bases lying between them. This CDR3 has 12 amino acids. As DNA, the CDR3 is TGCAGTGCTAGAGATCAGGGCTATGGCTACACCTTC. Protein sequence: CSARDQGYGYTF.

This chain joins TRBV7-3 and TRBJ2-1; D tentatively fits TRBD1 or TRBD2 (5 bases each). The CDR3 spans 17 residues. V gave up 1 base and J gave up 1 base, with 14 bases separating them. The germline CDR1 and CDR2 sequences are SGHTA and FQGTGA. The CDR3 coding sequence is TGTGCCAGCAGCTTAAATATAGGGACCCCATCCTACAATGAGCAGTTCTTC. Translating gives CASSLNIGTPSYNEQFF. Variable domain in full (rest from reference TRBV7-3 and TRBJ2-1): GAGVSQTPSNKVTEKGKYVELRCDPISGHTALYWYRQSLGQGPEFLIYFQGTGAADDSGLPNDRFFAVRPEGSVSTLKIQRTERGDSAVYLCASSLNIGTPSYNEQFFGPGTRLTVL.

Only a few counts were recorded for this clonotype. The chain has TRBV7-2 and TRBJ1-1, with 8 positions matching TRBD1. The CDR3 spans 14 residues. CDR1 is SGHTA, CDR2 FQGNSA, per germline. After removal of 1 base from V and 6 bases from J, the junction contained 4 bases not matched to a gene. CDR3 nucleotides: TGTGCCAGCAGCTTAGGCCACAGGGGGGCTGAAGCTTTCTTT. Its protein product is CASSLGHRGAEAFF. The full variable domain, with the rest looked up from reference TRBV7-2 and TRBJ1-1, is GAGVSQSPSNKVTEKGKDVELRCDPISGHTALYWYRQSLGQGLEFLIYFQGNSAPDKSGLPSDRFSAERTGGSVSTLTIQRTQQEDSAVYLCASSLGHRGAEAFFGQGTRLTVV.

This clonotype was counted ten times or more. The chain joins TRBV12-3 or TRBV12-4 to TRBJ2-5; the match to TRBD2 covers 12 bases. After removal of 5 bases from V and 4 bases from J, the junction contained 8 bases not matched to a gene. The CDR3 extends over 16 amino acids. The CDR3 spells CASSPSGGAFGETQYF. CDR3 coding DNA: TGTGCCAGCAGTCCTAGCGGGGGGGCCTTTGGAGAGACCCAGTACTTC.

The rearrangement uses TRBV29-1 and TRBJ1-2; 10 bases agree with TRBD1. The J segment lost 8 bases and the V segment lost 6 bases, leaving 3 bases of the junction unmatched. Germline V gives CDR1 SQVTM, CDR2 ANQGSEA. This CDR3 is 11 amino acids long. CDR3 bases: TGCAGCGTCGTGACAGGGGGCGGCTACACCTTC. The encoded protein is CSVVTGGGYTF.

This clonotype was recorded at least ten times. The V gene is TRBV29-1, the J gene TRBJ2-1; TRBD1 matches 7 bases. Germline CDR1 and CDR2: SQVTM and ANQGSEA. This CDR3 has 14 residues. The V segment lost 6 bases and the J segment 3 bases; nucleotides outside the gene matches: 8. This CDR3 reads CSVSPGQFYNEQFF. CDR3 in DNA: TGCAGCGTCTCCCCGGGACAGTTCTACAATGAGCAGTTCTTC.